In this sample, the clone carrying this TCR beta chain turned up many times. Its antigen is not identified. Scientists made TCR beta libraries using quantitative 5'-RACE with molecular barcodes. TCRdb re-called the 5' RACE reads with MiXCR, one entry per CDR3 protein. This table holds fewer than 250,000 distinct CDR3 sequences, about 10% found once. This sample stems from a study of CD8 T cells in ankylosing spondylitis. Study-level points and caveats: Reportedly, significant enrichment of disease-linked clones occurred in matched ankylosing spondylitis synovial fluid.

The germline V gene has CDR1 MGHDK and CDR2 SYGVNS. Trimming removed 3 bases at V and 2 bases at J, with 13 bases between. The CDR3 totals 16 residues. This chain connects TRBV25-1 to TRBJ2-2, with D possibly being TRBD2 (7 bases). The receptor was derived from a male donor with ankylosing spondylitis or in good health (not recorded which). Sequenced: blood, either unsorted or a sorted T cell fraction (not recorded which). CDR3 protein: CASSEGGRGNTGELFF. CDR3 DNA: TGTGCCAGCAGTGAGGGGGGGCGCGGTAACACCGGGGAGCTGTTTTTT.